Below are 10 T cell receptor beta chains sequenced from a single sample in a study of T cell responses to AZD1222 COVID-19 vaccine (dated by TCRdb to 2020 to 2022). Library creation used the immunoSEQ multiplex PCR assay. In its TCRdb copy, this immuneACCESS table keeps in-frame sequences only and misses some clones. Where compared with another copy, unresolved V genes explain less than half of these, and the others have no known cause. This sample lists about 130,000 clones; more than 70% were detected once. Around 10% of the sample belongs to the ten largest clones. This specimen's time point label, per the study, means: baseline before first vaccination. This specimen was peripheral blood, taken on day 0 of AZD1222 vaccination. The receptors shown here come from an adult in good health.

The CDR3, as DNA: TGTGCCAGCAGCCTTTTAACCAAGGGGAGGCCTGCTGGGGCACCAGATACGCAGTATTTT. Translation gives CASSLLTKGRPAGAPDTQYF. The gene calls are TRBV3-1 (or the pseudogene TRBV3-2) and TRBJ2-3; tentative D call: TRBD2 (6 bases). Germline-derived CDR1 and CDR2 are LGHDT and YNNKEL (reference sequence). The CDR3 covers 20 residues. V gave up 4 bases and J gave up 4 bases, with 30 bases separating them.

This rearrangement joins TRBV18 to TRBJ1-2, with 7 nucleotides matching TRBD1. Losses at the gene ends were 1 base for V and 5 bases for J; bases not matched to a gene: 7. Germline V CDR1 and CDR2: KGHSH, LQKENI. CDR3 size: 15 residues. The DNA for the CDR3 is TGTGCCAGCTCACCACAGACAGGGCGCCCTTATGGCTACACCTTC. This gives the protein CASSPQTGRPYGYTF.

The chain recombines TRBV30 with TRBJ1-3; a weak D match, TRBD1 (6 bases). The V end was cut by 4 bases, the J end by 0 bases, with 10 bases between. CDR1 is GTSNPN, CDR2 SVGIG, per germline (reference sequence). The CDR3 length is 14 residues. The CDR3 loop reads CAWNTGSSGNTIYF. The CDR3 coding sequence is TGTGCCTGGAATACAGGGAGCTCTGGAAACACCATATATTTT.

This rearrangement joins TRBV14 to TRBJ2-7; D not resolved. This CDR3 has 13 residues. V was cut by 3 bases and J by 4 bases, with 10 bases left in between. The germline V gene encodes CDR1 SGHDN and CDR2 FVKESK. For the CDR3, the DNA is TGTGCCAGCAGCCAGGGGTGGGGATACGAGCAGTACTTC. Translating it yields CASSQGWGYEQYF.

The CDR3 protein is CASSLDSGNTIYF. DNA for the CDR3: TGTGCCAGCAGCTTAGACAGCGGAAACACCATATATTTT. The rearrangement links TRBV7-6 to TRBJ1-3; D is ambiguous. CDR3 length equals 13 residues. Germline loops: CDR1 SGHVS, CDR2 FNYEAQ. The ends were cut back, 1 base at V and 4 bases at J, with 5 bases in the middle.

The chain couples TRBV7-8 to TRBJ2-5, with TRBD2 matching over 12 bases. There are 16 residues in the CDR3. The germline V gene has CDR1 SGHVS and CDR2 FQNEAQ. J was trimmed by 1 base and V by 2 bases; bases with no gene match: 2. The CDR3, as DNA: TGTGCCAGCAGCTTACTAGCGGGGGGGCCCCAAGAGACCCAGTACTTC. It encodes CASSLLAGGPQETQYF.

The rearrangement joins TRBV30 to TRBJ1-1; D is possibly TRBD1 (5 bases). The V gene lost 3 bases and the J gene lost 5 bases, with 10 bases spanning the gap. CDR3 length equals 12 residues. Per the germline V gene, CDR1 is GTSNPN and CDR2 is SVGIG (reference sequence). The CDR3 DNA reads TGTGCCTGGAGGGTCGGGGGGACTGAAGCTTTCTTT. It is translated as CAWRVGGTEAFF. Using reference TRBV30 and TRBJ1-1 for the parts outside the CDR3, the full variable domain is SQTIHQWPATLVQPVGSPLSLECTVEGTSNPNLYWYRQAAGRGLQLLFYSVGIGQISSEVPQNLSASRPQDRQFILSSKKLLLSDSGFYLCAWRVGGTEAFFGQGTRLTVV.

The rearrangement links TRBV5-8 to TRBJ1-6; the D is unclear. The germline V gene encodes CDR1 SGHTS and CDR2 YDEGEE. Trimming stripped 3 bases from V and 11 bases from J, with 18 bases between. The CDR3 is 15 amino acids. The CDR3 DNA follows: TGTGCCAGCAGCTCAAGAGACATCCACCCTCCACCCCTCCACTTT. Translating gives CASSSRDIHPPPLHF.

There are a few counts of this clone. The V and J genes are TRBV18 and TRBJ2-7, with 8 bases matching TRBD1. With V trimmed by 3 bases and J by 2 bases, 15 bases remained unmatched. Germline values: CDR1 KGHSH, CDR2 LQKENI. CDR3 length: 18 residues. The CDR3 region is CASSPRSLDRTGTYEQYF. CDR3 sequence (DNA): TGTGCCAGCTCACCCCGATCGCTAGACAGGACAGGGACCTACGAGCAGTACTTC.

The CDR3 here is CASSEGTAFSTYEQYF. The DNA for the CDR3 is TGTGCCAGCAGCGAAGGGACAGCCTTCTCAACCTACGAGCAGTACTTC. V and J are TRBV7-2 and TRBJ2-7; TRBD1 matches 7 bases. The junction had 12 bases not matched to a gene; V was cut back by 5 bases and J by 2 bases. The CDR3 consists of 16 residues. Germline V gene data show CDR1 as SGHTA and CDR2 as FQGNSA.